The T cell receptor beta chain under discussion was sequenced for a study of blood T cell repertoires in COVID-19. Sequenced by immunoSEQ multiplex PCR; TCRdb stores in-frame clones only, minus some. This sample has around 35,000 clones, with 87% found just once. V lost 7 bases and J 3 bases, leaving 10 bases between the germline ends. This CDR3 comprises 12 residues. Source material: peripheral blood. The chain recombines TRBV12-3 or TRBV12-4 with TRBJ2-7, with D perhaps TRBD1 (6 bases). This TCR was recovered from a human donor in a cohort sampled during active COVID-19. The CDR3 coding sequence is TGTGCCAGCACCTCACAGGGCTACGAGCAGTACTTC. Protein sequence: CASTSQGYEQYF.